This TCR beta chain originates from a study of blood T cell repertoires in COVID-19. Only in-frame clones appear in the TCRdb table, and some are missing; sequencing was by immunoSEQ multiplex PCR. The sample lists approximately 300,000 clones; nearly 90% were seen once. Trimming shortened V by 4 bases and J by 7 bases, and 13 bases separated the two germline ends. This CDR3 has 13 residues. The V gene's germline CDR1 is LGHNA and CDR2 YNFKEQ. The sample consisted of peripheral blood. V gene TRBV4-2 combines with J gene TRBJ1-2; D unclear. The TCR originated in a woman aged 40 to 50 with COVID-19, enrolled during active disease. The CDR3 region is CASSRSVGVGYTF. The CDR3 coding sequence is TGTGCCAGCAGCCGAAGTGTCGGGGTTGGCTACACCTTC.